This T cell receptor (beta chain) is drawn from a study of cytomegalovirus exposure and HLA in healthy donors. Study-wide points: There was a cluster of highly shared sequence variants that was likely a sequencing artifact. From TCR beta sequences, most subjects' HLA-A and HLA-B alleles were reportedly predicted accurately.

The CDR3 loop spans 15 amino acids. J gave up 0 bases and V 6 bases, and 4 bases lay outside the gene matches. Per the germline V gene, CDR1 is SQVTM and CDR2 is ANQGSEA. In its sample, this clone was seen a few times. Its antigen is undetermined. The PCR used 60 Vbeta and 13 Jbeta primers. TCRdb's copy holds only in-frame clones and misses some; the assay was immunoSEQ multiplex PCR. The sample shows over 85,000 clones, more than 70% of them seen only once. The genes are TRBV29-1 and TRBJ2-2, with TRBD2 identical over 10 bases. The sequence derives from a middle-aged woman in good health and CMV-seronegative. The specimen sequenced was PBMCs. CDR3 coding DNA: TGCAGCGTACCTAGCGGGGGAGCGAACACCGGGGAGCTGTTTTTT. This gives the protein CSVPSGGANTGELFF.